This passage covers 28 T cell receptor beta chains from one sample sequenced in a study of OX40 agonist ivuxolimab in advanced cancers. The table came from immunoSEQ multiplex PCR; TCRdb's copy has only in-frame clones and leaves some out. The sample holds tens of thousands of clones, roughly 80% seen once. The material sequenced was CD4+ or CD8+ T cells sorted from blood, taken in a trial of the OX40 agonist ivuxolimab. These receptors were obtained from an adult with an advanced solid tumor such as melanoma, head and neck, liver or kidney cancer.

The sample holds a few counts of this clone. The J gene is TRBJ2-7, the V gene TRBV2, with 9 bases lining up with TRBD2. V lost 1 base to trimming and J lost 5 bases; unmatched junction nucleotides: 6. Germline-derived CDR1 and CDR2 are SNHLY and FYNNEI. This CDR3 is 15 amino acids long. The CDR3 DNA follows: TGTGCCAGCAGTGAAGGGCTAGCGGGGTCCAACGAGCAGTACTTC. Its translation is CASSEGLAGSNEQYF.

The chain is built from TRBV5-6 and TRBJ2-5, with TRBD1 as a possible D gene (7 bases). Germline V gene sequence: CDR1 SGHDT, CDR2 YYEEEE. CDR3 length: 15 residues. Deletions cut 1 base from V and 6 bases from J, with 16 bases between. CDR3 DNA: TGTGCCAGCAGCTTGTTTCAGGGGGGTATGCAGACCCAGTACTTC. This codes for CASSLFQGGMQTQYF. The full variable domain, in which reference TRBV5-6 and TRBJ2-5 provide the parts outside the CDR3, is DAGVTQSPTHLIKTRGQQVTLRCSPKSGHDTVSWYQQALGQGPQFIFQYYEEEERQRGNFPDRFSGHQFPNYSSELNVNALLLGDSALYLCASSLFQGGMQTQYFGPGTRLLVL.

This chain links TRBV2 with TRBJ1-2; the D is unclear. The CDR3 sequence is 15 residues long. V shed 3 bases and J shed 7 bases, with 18 bases lying between them. Per germline, CDR1 SNHLY and CDR2 FYNNEI. The CDR3 sequence: CASSDRSLAVVGYTF. CDR3 sequence (DNA): TGTGCCAGCAGTGACCGGTCCCTGGCCGTGGTTGGCTACACCTTC.

The chain has TRBV30 and TRBJ1-1, with D tentatively TRBD1 (6 bases). Germline loops: CDR1 GTSNPN, CDR2 SVGIG (reference sequence). CDR3 length: 14 residues. With 4 bases removed from V and 3 bases from J, the gap between germline ends came to 15 bases. The CDR3 DNA follows: TGTGCCTGGATCAAACAGGGTGGACACACTGAAGCTTTCTTT. Its translation: CAWIKQGGHTEAFF.

CDR3 in amino acids: CASSFTGAPNQPQHF. CDR3 sequence (DNA): TGTGCCAGCAGCTTTACAGGGGCCCCAAATCAGCCCCAGCATTTT. The chain links TRBV5-6 to TRBJ1-5, with 7 nucleotides matching TRBD1. The CDR3 contains 15 residues. V shed 2 bases and J 4 bases; nucleotides not matched to a gene: 6. Germline values: CDR1 SGHDT, CDR2 YYEEEE.

This chain links TRBV5-1 with TRBJ1-3, with D hard to call. CDR3 size: 14 residues. The ends were cut back, 4 bases at V and 0 bases at J, with 8 bases in the middle. In germline, CDR1 is SGHRS, CDR2 YFSETQ. CDR3 DNA sequence: TGCGCCAGCAGCGAGGCAAACTCTGGAAACACCATATATTTT. It encodes CASSEANSGNTIYF.

This clone showed up just once. The CDR3 DNA follows: TGTGCCAGCAGGTCGACAGGGATCGAGCAGTACTTC. The encoded protein is CASRSTGIEQYF. This chain connects TRBV7-8 to TRBJ2-5, with 7 bases identical to TRBD1. The DNA end favors TRBJ2-7, so the J call may be wrong. There are 12 residues in the CDR3. Looked up from germline, CDR1 is SGHVS and CDR2 is FQNEAQ.

This clone was seen only a few times. The rearrangement uses TRBV14 and TRBJ1-2; 10 bases align to TRBD1. Germline V gives CDR1 SGHDN, CDR2 FVKESK. The CDR3 consists of 15 residues. V was clipped by 0 bases and J by 6 bases; unmatched bases: 4. DNA for the CDR3: TGTGCCAGCAGCCAAGAAGACAGGGGGCCACATGGCTACACCTTC. Its protein product is CASSQEDRGPHGYTF.

This clone was seen a single time. The chain is built from TRBV5-4 and TRBJ2-7, with D possibly being TRBD1 (5 bases). V gave up 4 bases and J gave up 4 bases, with 15 bases separating them. Per the germline V gene, CDR1 is SGHNT and CDR2 is YYREEE (reference sequence). This CDR3 comprises 14 residues. The CDR3 region has the DNA TGTGCCAGCAGCCCGACAGCTTCGGTTTACGAGCAGTACTTC. This gives the protein CASSPTASVYEQYF.

This clone has just a few counts. The chain carries TRBV5-1 and TRBJ1-6; 7 nucleotides agree with TRBD1. The V and J ends lost 4 bases and 6 bases, in that order; junction bases with no gene match: 4. This CDR3 has 14 amino acids. Germline CDR1 reads SGHRS; CDR2 reads YFSETQ. The CDR3 protein is CASSVDRLNSPLHF. CDR3 coding DNA: TGCGCCAGCAGCGTGGACAGGCTTAATTCACCCCTCCACTTT.

The table lists this clone with a few counts. The J gene is TRBJ1-1, the V gene TRBV2; D gene uncertain. Germline V gives CDR1 SNHLY, CDR2 FYNNEI. The CDR3 is 13 residues long. Trimming removed 1 base from V and 0 bases from J, with 3 bases in between. The CDR3: CASSEGVNTEAFF. The CDR3 bases are TGTGCCAGCAGTGAAGGGGTGAACACTGAAGCTTTCTTT. The whole variable domain, remainder taken from reference TRBV2 and TRBJ1-1, is EPEVTQTPSHQVTQMGQEVILRCVPISNHLYFYWYRQILGQKVEFLVSFYNNEISEKSEIFDDQFSVERPDGSNFTLKIRSTKLEDSAMYFCASSEGVNTEAFFGQGTRLTVV.

This clone was seen ten or more times. V is TRBV19 and J is TRBJ1-5; D may be TRBD1 (6 bases). The CDR3 consists of 16 residues. Per germline, CDR1 LNHDA and CDR2 SQIVND (reference sequence). V was cut by 4 bases and J by 6 bases, with 19 bases left in between. CDR3 in amino acids: CASSKAGGGAAQPQHF. The CDR3 nucleotides are TGTGCCAGTAGTAAGGCGGGAGGGGGGGCGGCTCAGCCCCAGCATTTT. The whole variable domain, remainder taken from reference TRBV19 and TRBJ1-5, is DGGITQSPKYLFRKEGQNVTLSCEQNLNHDAMYWYRQDPGQGLRLIYYSQIVNDFQKGDIAEGYSVSREKKESFPLTVTSAQKNPTAFYLCASSKAGGGAAQPQHFGDGTRLSIL.

V and J are TRBV19 and TRBJ1-1; 7 bases are shared with TRBD1. CDR1 and CDR2 from the germline V gene are LNHDA and SQIVND (reference sequence). The length of the CDR3 is 15 residues. V shed 7 bases and J 1 base; nucleotides not matched to a gene: 9. The chain's CDR3 is CASIPGGTKNTEAFF. The CDR3 DNA reads as TGTGCCAGTATCCCAGGGGGGACAAAGAACACTGAAGCTTTCTTT.

As concerns this clone: Distinct nucleotide sequences in the sample also encode this CDR3. The V call is TRBV6-5, the J call TRBJ1-1; D is undetermined. There are 11 residues in the CDR3. V was pared by 7 bases and J by 0 bases, with 3 bases between. The germline gives CDR1 MNHEY, CDR2 SVGAGI. CDR3 DNA sequence: TGTGCCAGCATTATGAACACTGAAGCTTTCTTT. Translated: CASIMNTEAFF.

This chain joins TRBV9 and TRBJ1-1; a weak D match, TRBD1 (5 bases). The ends were cut back, 3 bases at V and 2 bases at J, with 23 bases in the middle. The CDR3 is 18 amino acids. CDR1 and CDR2 from the germline V gene are SGDLS and YYNGEE. CDR3 DNA: TGTGCCAGCAGCGGACAGAGCCGATACCCTTCACCAAACACTGAAGCTTTCTTT. Translated, it gives CASSGQSRYPSPNTEAFF. The full variable domain, its missing parts supplied by reference TRBV9 and TRBJ1-1, is DSGVTQTPKHLITATGQRVTLRCSPRSGDLSVYWYQQSLDQGLQFLIQYYNGEERAKGNILERFSAQQFPDLHSELNLSSLELGDSALYFCASSGQSRYPSPNTEAFFGQGTRLTVV.

The gene calls are TRBV4-1 and TRBJ1-3; D not certain. Germline V gene sequence: CDR1 MGHRA, CDR2 YSYEKL. The CDR3 loop spans 15 amino acids. The germline V and J ends were trimmed by 7 bases and 7 bases, with 20 bases remaining between them. The CDR3 nucleotides read TGCGCCAGCATTAAGGACCGCCGCCCACGGAACACCATATATTTT. Translated, it gives CASIKDRRPRNTIYF.

This sequence joins TRBV11-3 and TRBJ1-1, with TRBD1 as a possible D gene (6 bases). The CDR3 is made up of 19 amino acids. Trimming removed 0 bases at V and 0 bases at J, with 20 bases between. The V gene's germline CDR1 is SGHNT and CDR2 YENEEA. This chain's CDR3 is CASSLEGSWGGDMNTEAFF. The CDR3 DNA sequence: TGTGCCAGCAGCTTAGAAGGTTCTTGGGGAGGGGACATGAACACTGAAGCTTTCTTT.

Worth noting for this clone: At one boundary the junction diverges from the germline segment, which might be a read error. This chain connects TRBV19 to TRBJ1-2; the D is unclear. Germline V gene sequence: CDR1 LNHDA, CDR2 SQIVND (reference sequence). The CDR3 loop spans 13 amino acids. This CDR3 reads CASSLDANYGYTF. Here the CDR3 DNA reads TGTGCCAGTAGTTTAGATGCTAACTATGGCTACACCTTC.

The V gene is TRBV19, the J gene TRBJ1-5; 7 bases match TRBD1. Trimming at V came to 0 bases and at J to 4 bases, leaving 6 bases not matched to a gene. The CDR3 runs to 16 residues. CDR1 LNHDA and CDR2 SQIVND come from the germline V gene (reference sequence). In DNA, the CDR3 is TGTGCCAGTAGTATAGACGCAGGGGGACTAAATCAGCCCCAGCATTTT. Translation: CASSIDAGGLNQPQHF.

The chain uses TRBV19 and TRBJ1-3; D not resolved. CDR1 and CDR2 from the germline V gene are LNHDA and SQIVND (reference sequence). The CDR3 covers 17 residues. Trimming took off 3 bases at V and 0 bases at J, with 15 bases between the two ends. DNA for the CDR3: TGTGCCAGTAGTATTGAAGGGATAACGTACTCTGGAAACACCATATATTTT. Its translation: CASSIEGITYSGNTIYF.

V is TRBV6-5 and J is TRBJ1-4; TRBD1 matches at 8 bases. Losses at the gene ends were 6 bases for V and 4 bases for J; bases not matched to a gene: 4. This CDR3 spans 14 amino acids. Germline assignment: CDR1 MNHEY and CDR2 SVGAGI. The CDR3 DNA sequence: TGTGCCAGCAGCGGGACAGGCAATAATGAAAAACTGTTTTTT. Translated, it gives CASSGTGNNEKLFF.

The chain combines TRBV5-4 with TRBJ1-3; TRBD1 agrees at 9 bases. There are 15 residues in the CDR3. V lost 9 bases and J lost 2; bases outside the gene matches: 9. Per germline, CDR1 SGHNT and CDR2 YYREEE (reference sequence). The CDR3 here is CATRTGGGPGNTIYF. The CDR3, as DNA: TGTGCCACGAGAACAGGGGGCGGACCTGGAAACACCATATATTTT. The full variable domain, rest sourced from reference TRBV5-4 and TRBJ1-3, is ETGVTQSPTHLIKTRGQQVTLRCSSQSGHNTVSWYQQALGQGPQFIFQYYREEENGRGNFPPRFSGLQFPNYSSELNVNALELDDSALYLCATRTGGGPGNTIYFGEGSWLTVV.

This chain links TRBV19 with TRBJ2-1; D is perhaps TRBD2 (6 bases). The CDR3 sequence is 17 residues long. Trimming shortened V by 5 bases and J by 1 base, and 18 bases separated the two germline ends. Germline V gene data show CDR1 as LNHDA and CDR2 as SQIVND (reference sequence). The DNA of the CDR3 is TGTGCCAGTAGTCCAGTGGTAGGGGCGGGGTCCTACAATGAGCAGTTCTTC. Its translation: CASSPVVGAGSYNEQFF. Variable domain in full (rest from reference TRBV19 and TRBJ2-1): DGGITQSPKYLFRKEGQNVTLSCEQNLNHDAMYWYRQDPGQGLRLIYYSQIVNDFQKGDIAEGYSVSREKKESFPLTVTSAQKNPTAFYLCASSPVVGAGSYNEQFFGPGTRLTVL.

The CDR3 region has the DNA TGTGCCAGCGGTTCCAGGGGGGAGGGCACAGATACGCAGTATTTT. Encoded protein: CASGSRGEGTDTQYF. The chain combines TRBV7-2 with TRBJ2-3; possibly TRBD1 for D (7 bases). The CDR3 runs 15 residues. CDR1 and CDR2 from the germline V gene are SGHTA and FQGNSA. Trimming removed 8 bases from V and 1 base from J, with 16 bases in between. The full variable domain, completed using reference TRBV7-2 and TRBJ2-3, is GAGVSQSPSNKVTEKGKDVELRCDPISGHTALYWYRQSLGQGLEFLIYFQGNSAPDKSGLPSDRFSAERTGGSVSTLTIQRTQQEDSAVYLCASGSRGEGTDTQYFGPGTRLTVL.

The chain uses TRBV21-1 and TRBJ2-1; TRBD2, the D gene given by the table, was not confirmed from the DNA. TRBV21-1 is tagged as a pseudogene. The CDR3 covers 17 residues. The CDR3 spells CASSTFTGLEVYNEQFF. Written as DNA, the CDR3 is TGTGCCAGCAGCACATTCACGGGACTAGAGGTTTACAATGAGCAGTTCTTC.

The chain couples TRBV18 to TRBJ2-3, with 8 bases aligning to TRBD1. Germline V CDR1 and CDR2: KGHSH, LQKENI. The CDR3 covers 14 residues. The ends lost 3 bases at V and 5 bases at J; junction bases unmatched: 4. The CDR3 sequence: CASSPGTGLDTQYF. In nucleotides, the CDR3 is TGTGCCAGCTCACCCGGGACAGGCTTAGATACGCAGTATTTT.

V gene TRBV6-6 combines with J gene TRBJ2-5, with 7 positions matching TRBD1. The CDR3 has 13 amino acids. The germline gives CDR1 MNHNY, CDR2 SVGAGI (reference sequence). The V gene end was trimmed by 7 bases and the J gene end by 5 bases; junction bases not matched to a gene: 7. The CDR3 region is CASTIRQGETQYF. CDR3 in DNA: TGTGCCAGCACCATCCGACAGGGTGAGACCCAGTACTTC.

The chain joins TRBV7-2 to TRBJ2-5; D is unresolved. CDR1 is SGHTA, CDR2 FQGNSA, per germline. CDR3 length: 13 residues. Deletions cut 4 bases from V and 2 bases from J, with 8 bases between. CDR3 loop: CASSSRTQETQYF. The CDR3 DNA reads TGTGCCAGCAGCTCCCGAACACAAGAGACCCAGTACTTC.